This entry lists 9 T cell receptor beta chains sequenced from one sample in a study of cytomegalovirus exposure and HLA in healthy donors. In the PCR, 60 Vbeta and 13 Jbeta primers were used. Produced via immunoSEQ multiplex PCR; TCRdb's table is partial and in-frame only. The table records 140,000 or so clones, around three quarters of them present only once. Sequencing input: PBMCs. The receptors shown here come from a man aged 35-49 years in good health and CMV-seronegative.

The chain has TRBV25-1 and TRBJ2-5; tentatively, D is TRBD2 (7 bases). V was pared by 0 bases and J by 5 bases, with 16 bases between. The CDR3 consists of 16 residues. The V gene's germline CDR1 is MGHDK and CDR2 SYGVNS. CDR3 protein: CASSEYGGARTETQYF. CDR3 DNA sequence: TGTGCCAGCAGTGAATATGGGGGGGCGCGAACGGAGACCCAGTACTTC.

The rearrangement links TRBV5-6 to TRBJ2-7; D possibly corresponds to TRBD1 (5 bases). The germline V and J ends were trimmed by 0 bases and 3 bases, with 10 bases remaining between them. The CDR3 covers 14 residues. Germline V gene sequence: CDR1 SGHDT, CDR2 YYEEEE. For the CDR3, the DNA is TGTGCCAGCAGCTTGGCTGACAGATACTACGAGCAGTACTTC. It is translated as CASSLADRYYEQYF.

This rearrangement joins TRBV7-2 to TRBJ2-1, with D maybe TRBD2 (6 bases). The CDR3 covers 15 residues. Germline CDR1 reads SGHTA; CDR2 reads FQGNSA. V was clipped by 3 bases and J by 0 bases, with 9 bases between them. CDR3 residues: CASSFQTSSYNEQFF. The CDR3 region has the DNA TGTGCCAGCAGCTTCCAGACTAGCTCCTACAATGAGCAGTTCTTC. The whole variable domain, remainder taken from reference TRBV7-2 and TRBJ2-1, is GAGVSQSPSNKVTEKGKDVELRCDPISGHTALYWYRQSLGQGLEFLIYFQGNSAPDKSGLPSDRFSAERTGGSVSTLTIQRTQQEDSAVYLCASSFQTSSYNEQFFGPGTRLTVL.

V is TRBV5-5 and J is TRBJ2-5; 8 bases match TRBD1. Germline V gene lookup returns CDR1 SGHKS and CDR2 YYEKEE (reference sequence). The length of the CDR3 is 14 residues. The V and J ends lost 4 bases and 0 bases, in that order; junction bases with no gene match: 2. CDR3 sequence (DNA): TGTGCCAGCAGCAGGACAGGGTACCAAGAGACCCAGTACTTC. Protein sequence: CASSRTGYQETQYF.

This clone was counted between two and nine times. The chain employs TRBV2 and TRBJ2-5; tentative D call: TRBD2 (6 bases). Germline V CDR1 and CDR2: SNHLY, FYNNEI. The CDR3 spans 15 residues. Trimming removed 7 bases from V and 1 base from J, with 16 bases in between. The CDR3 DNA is TGTGCCAGCACGGGAACAGGTAGCGGCCAAGAGACCCAGTACTTC. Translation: CASTGTGSGQETQYF.

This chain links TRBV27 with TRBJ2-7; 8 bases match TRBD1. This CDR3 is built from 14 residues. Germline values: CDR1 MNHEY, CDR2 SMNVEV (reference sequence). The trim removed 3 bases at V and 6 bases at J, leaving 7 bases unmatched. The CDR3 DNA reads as TGTGCCAGCAGTTTTAGGACAGGGCCCTCCGAGCAGTACTTC. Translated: CASSFRTGPSEQYF.

In nucleotides, the CDR3 is TGTGCCATCAGTGAGTTGGGACTAGCGGACACCGGGGAGCTGTTTTTT. It yields the protein CAISELGLADTGELFF. V gene TRBV10-3 combines with J gene TRBJ2-2; the match to TRBD2 covers 11 bases. This CDR3 is 16 amino acids long. V dropped 1 base and J dropped 3; count of bases not matched to a gene: 1. Per the germline V gene, CDR1 is ENHRY and CDR2 is SYGVKD.

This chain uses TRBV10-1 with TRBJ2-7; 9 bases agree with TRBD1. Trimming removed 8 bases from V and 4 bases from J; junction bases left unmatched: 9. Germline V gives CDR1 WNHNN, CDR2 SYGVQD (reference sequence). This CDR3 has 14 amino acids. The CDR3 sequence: CASHRGREVYEQYF. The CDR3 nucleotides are TGCGCCAGCCACAGGGGGCGCGAGGTGTACGAGCAGTACTTC.

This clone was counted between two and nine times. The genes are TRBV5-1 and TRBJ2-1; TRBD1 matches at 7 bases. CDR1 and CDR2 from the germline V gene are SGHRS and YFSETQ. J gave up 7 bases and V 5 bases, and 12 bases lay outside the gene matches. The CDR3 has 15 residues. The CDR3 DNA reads TGCGCCAGCAGGCCCATTTCCGGGACAGCGAATGAGCAGTTCTTC. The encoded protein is CASRPISGTANEQFF. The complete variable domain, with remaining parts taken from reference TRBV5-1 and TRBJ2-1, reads KAGVTQTPRYLIKTRGQQVTLSCSPISGHRSVSWYQQTPGQGLQFLFEYFSETQRNKGNFPGRFSGRQFSNSRSEMNVSTLELGDSALYLCASRPISGTANEQFFGPGTRLTVL.